The T cell receptor beta chain under discussion was sequenced for a study of human T cells and chemical hapten exposure. Background on the study: TCR yields per sample varied, mainly owing to small pooled library volume differences.

Before extraction, the whole blood was not fractionated, and total RNA was taken from it. This CDR3 has 14 residues. CDR1 and CDR2 from the germline V gene are SGHRS and YFSETQ. Trimming left V 4 bases short and J 3 bases short, with 14 bases between. Individual cDNA molecules had unique molecular identifiers attached to them by the library. MiXCR was run by TCRdb on the 5' RACE reads, yielding one entry per CDR3 protein. Of approximately 150,000 distinct CDR3 sequences in the sample, 3.5% to 5% were seen once. There are many counts of this clonotype. This TCR was sampled from a female donor in good health. The chain carries TRBV5-1 and TRBJ2-7; weak D call: TRBD2 (5 bases). The CDR3 sequence is CASSAGLNNYEQYF. CDR3 bases: TGCGCCAGCAGCGCCGGACTGAACAACTACGAGCAGTACTTC.